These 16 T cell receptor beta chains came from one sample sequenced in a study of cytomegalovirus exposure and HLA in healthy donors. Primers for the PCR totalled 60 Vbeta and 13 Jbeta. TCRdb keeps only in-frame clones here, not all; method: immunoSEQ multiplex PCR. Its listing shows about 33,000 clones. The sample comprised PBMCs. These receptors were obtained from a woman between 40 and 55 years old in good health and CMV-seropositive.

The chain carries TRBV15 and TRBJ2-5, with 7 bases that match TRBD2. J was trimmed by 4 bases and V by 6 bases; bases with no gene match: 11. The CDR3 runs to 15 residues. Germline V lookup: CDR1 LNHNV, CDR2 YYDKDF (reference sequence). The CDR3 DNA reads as TGTGCCACCAGGGAGCGGGATTCTTTTATAGAGACCCAGTACTTC. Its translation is CATRERDSFIETQYF.

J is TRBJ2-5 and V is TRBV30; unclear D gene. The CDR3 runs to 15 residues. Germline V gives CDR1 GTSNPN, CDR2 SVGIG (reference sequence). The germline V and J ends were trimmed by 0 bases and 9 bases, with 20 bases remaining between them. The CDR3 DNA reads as TGTGCCTGGAGTGTACTAAATCCTGAGTCGTGGGCCCAGTACTTC. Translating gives CAWSVLNPESWAQYF.

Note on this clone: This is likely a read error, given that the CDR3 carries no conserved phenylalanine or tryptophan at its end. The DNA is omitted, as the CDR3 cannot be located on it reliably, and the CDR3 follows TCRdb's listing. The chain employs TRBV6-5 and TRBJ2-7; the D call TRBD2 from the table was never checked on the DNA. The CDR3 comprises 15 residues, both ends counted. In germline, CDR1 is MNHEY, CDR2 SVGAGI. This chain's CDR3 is CASSPSGTGNSGRFI.

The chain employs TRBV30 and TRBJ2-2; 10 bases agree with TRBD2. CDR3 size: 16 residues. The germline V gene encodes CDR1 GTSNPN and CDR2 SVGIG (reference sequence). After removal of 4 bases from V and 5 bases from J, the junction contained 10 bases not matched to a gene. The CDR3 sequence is CAWIPLAGVGTGELFF. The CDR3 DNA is TGTGCCTGGATTCCCCTAGCGGGAGTGGGTACCGGGGAGCTGTTTTTT. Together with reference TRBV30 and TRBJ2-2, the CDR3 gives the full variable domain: SQTIHQWPATLVQPVGSPLSLECTVEGTSNPNLYWYRQAAGRGLQLLFYSVGIGQISSEVPQNLSASRPQDRQFILSSKKLLLSDSGFYLCAWIPLAGVGTGELFFGEGSRLTVL.

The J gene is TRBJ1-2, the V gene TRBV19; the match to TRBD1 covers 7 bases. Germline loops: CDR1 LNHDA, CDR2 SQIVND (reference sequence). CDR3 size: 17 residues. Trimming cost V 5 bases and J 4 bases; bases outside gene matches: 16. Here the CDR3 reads CASSPSLLEGAPYGYTF. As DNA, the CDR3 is TGTGCCAGTAGTCCCAGTCTCCTGGAGGGGGCCCCCTATGGCTACACCTTC. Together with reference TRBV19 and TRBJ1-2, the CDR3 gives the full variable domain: DGGITQSPKYLFRKEGQNVTLSCEQNLNHDAMYWYRQDPGQGLRLIYYSQIVNDFQKGDIAEGYSVSREKKESFPLTVTSAQKNPTAFYLCASSPSLLEGAPYGYTFGSGTRLTVV.

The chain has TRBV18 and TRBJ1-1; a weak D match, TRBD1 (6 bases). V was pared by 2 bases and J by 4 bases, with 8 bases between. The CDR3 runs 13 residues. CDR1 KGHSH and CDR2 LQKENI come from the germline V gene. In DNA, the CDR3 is TGTGCCAGCTCACCAGGGGACACCACTGAAGCTTTCTTT. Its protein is CASSPGDTTEAFF.

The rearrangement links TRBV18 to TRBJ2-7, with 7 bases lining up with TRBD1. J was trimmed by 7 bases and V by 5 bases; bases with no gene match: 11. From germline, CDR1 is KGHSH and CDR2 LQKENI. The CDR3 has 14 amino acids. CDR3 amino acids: CASSNSGTAKEQYF. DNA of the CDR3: TGTGCCAGCTCAAATTCCGGGACAGCGAAAGAGCAGTACTTC.

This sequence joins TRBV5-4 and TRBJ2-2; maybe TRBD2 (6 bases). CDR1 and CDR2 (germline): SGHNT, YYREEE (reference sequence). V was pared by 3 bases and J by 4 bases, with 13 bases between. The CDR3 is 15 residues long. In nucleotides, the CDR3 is TGTGCCAGCAGCTCGGGACGGGGGTCCACCGGGGAGCTGTTTTTT. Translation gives CASSSGRGSTGELFF. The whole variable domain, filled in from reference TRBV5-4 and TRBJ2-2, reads ETGVTQSPTHLIKTRGQQVTLRCSSQSGHNTVSWYQQALGQGPQFIFQYYREEENGRGNFPPRFSGLQFPNYSSELNVNALELDDSALYLCASSSGRGSTGELFFGEGSRLTVL.

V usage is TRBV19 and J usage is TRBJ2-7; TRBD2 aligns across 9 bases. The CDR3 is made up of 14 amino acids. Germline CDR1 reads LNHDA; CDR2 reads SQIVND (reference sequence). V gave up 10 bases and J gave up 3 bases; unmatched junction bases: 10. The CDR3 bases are TGTGCCACCAGACGGGCTAGCGGGATCTACGAGCAGTACTTC. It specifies CATRRASGIYEQYF.

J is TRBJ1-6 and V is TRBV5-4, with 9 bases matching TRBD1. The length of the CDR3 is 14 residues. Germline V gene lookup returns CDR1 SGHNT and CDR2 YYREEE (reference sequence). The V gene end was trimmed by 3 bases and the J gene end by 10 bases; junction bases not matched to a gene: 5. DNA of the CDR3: TGTGCCAGCAGCTGGGGGACAGGGCGCTCACCCCTCCACTTT. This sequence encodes CASSWGTGRSPLHF. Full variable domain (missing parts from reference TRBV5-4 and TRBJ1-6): ETGVTQSPTHLIKTRGQQVTLRCSSQSGHNTVSWYQQALGQGPQFIFQYYREEENGRGNFPPRFSGLQFPNYSSELNVNALELDDSALYLCASSWGTGRSPLHFGNGTRLTVT.

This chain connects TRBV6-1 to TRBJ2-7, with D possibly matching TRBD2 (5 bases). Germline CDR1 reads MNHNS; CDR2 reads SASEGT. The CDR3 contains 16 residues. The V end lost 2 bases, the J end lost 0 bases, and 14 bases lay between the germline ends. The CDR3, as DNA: TGTGCCAGCAGTGAAAACCCGCATGCGGGCTCCTACGAGCAGTACTTC. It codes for CASSENPHAGSYEQYF.

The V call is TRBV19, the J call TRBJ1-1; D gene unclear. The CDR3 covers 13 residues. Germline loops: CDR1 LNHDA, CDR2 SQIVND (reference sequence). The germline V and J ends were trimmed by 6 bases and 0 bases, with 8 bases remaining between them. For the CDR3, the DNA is TGTGCCAGTAGCAATACAGTGAACACTGAAGCTTTCTTT. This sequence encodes CASSNTVNTEAFF. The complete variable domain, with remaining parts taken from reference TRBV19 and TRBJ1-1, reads DGGITQSPKYLFRKEGQNVTLSCEQNLNHDAMYWYRQDPGQGLRLIYYSQIVNDFQKGDIAEGYSVSREKKESFPLTVTSAQKNPTAFYLCASSNTVNTEAFFGQGTRLTVV.

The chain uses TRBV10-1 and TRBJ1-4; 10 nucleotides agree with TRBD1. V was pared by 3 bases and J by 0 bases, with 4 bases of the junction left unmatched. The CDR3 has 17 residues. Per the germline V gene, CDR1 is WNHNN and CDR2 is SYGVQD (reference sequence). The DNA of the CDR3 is TGCGCCAGCAGTGAAGGGACAGGGGAGCCAACTAATGAAAAACTGTTTTTT. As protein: CASSEGTGEPTNEKLFF.

Here the CDR3 reads CASSRDRESTGELFF. Here the CDR3 DNA reads TGCGCCAGCAGCCGTGACAGGGAGAGCACCGGGGAGCTGTTTTTT. This sequence joins TRBV4-1 and TRBJ2-2; 7 bases are a match to TRBD1. V shed 4 bases and J 4 bases; nucleotides not matched to a gene: 6. This CDR3 has 15 amino acids. CDR1 MGHRA and CDR2 YSYEKL come from the germline V gene.

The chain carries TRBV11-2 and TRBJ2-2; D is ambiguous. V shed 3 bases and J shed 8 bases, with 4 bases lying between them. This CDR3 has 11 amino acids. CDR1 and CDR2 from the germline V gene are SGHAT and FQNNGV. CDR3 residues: CASSFRGELFF. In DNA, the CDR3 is TGTGCCAGCAGCTTCCGGGGGGAGCTGTTTTTT.

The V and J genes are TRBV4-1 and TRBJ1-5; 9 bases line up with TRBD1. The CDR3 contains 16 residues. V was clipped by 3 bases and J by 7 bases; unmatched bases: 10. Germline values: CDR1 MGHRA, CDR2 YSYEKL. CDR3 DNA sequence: TGCGCCAGCAGCCAGAGGGGACAGGGCATGGGGCAGCCCCAGCATTTT. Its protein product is CASSQRGQGMGQPQHF.